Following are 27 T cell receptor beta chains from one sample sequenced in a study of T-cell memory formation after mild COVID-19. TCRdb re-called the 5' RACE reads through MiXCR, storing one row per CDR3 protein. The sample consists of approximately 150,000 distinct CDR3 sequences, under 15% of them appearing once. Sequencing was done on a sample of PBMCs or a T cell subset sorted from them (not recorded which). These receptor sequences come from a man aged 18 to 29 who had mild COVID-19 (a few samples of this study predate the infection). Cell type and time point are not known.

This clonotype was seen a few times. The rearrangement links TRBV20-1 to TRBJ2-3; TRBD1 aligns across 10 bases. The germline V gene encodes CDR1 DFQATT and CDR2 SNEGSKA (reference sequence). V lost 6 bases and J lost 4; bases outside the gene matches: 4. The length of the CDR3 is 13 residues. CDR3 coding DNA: TGCAGTGCCCCGACAGGGGGCGCAGATACGCAGTATTTT. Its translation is CSAPTGGADTQYF.

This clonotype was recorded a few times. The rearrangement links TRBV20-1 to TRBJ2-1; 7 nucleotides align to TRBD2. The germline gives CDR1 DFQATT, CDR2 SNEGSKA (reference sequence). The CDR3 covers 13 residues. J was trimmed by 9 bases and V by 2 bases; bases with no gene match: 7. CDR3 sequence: CSARPTSRGEQFF. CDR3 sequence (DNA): TGCAGTGCTAGACCGACTAGCCGCGGTGAGCAGTTCTTC.

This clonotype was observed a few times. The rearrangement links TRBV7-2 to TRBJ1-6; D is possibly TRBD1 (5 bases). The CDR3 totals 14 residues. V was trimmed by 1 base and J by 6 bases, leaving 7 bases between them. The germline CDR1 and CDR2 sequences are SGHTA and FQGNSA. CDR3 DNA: TGTGCCAGCAGCTTAGAGGGGAGTAATTCACCCCTCCACTTT. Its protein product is CASSLEGSNSPLHF.

CDR3 sequence: CASSPQTGGTDTQYF. CDR3 nucleotides: TGCGCCAGCAGCCCCCAGACAGGGGGCACAGATACGCAGTATTTT. The V gene is TRBV5-1, the J gene TRBJ2-3; 8 nucleotides line up with TRBD1. Germline CDR1 SGHRS, CDR2 YFSETQ. The CDR3 has 15 residues. V lost 4 bases to trimming and J lost 1 base; unmatched junction nucleotides: 5.

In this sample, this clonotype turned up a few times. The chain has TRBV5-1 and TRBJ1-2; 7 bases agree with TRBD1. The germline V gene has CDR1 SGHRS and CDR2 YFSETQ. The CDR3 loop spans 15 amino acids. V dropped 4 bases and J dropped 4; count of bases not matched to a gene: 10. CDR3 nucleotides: TGCGCCAGCAGCGCTACAGGGGCCTCCTTCTATGGCTACACCTTC. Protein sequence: CASSATGASFYGYTF.

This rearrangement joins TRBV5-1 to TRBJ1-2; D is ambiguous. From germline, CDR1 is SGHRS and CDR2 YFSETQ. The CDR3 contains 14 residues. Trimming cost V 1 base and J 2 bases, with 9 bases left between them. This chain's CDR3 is CASSLFGLNYGYTF. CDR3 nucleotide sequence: TGCGCCAGCAGCTTGTTTGGACTAAACTATGGCTACACCTTC.

CDR3 amino acids: CASSMRSSTDTQYF. The CDR3 DNA follows: TGTGCCAGCAGCATGAGAAGTAGCACAGATACGCAGTATTTT. The gene calls are TRBV7-2 and TRBJ2-3; D gene ambiguous. Germline loops: CDR1 SGHTA, CDR2 FQGNSA. V gave up 5 bases and J gave up 0 bases, with 9 bases separating them. CDR3 length: 14 amino acids. Using reference TRBV7-2 and TRBJ2-3 for the parts outside the CDR3, the full variable domain is GAGVSQSPSNKVTEKGKDVELRCDPISGHTALYWYRQSLGQGLEFLIYFQGNSAPDKSGLPSDRFSAERTGGSVSTLTIQRTQQEDSAVYLCASSMRSSTDTQYFGPGTRLTVL.

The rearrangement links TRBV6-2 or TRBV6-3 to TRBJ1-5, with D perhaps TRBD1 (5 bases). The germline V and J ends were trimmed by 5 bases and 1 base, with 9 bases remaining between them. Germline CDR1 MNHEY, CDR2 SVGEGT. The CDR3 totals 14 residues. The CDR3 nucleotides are TGTGCCAGCAGTGGCAGGGTCAGCAATCAGCCCCAGCATTTT. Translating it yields CASSGRVSNQPQHF.

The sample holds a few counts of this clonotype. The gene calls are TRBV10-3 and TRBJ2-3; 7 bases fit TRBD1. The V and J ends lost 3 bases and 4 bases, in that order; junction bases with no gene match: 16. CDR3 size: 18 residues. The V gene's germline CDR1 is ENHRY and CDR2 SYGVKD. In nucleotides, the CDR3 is TGTGCCATCAGTGACAGAAGGGACAGCTTCCGGTCCCCAGATACGCAGTATTTT. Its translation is CAISDRRDSFRSPDTQYF.

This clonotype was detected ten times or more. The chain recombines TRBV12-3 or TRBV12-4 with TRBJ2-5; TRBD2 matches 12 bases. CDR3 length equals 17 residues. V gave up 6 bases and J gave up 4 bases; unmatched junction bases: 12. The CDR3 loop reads CASSPTSGGPGVETQYF. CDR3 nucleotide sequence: TGTGCCAGCAGCCCGACTAGCGGGGGCCCGGGGGTAGAGACCCAGTACTTC.

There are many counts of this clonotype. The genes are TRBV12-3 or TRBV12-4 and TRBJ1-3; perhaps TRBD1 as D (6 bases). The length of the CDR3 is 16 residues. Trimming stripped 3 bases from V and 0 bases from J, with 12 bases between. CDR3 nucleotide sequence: TGTGCCAGCAGTTTTGACAGGCCGCTCTCTGGAAACACCATATATTTT. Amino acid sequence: CASSFDRPLSGNTIYF.

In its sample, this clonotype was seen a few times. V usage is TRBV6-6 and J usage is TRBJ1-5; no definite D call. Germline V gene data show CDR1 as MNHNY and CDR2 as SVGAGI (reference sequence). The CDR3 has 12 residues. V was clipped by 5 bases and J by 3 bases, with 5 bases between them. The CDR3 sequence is CASSPINQPQHF. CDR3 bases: TGTGCCAGCAGTCCAATCAATCAGCCCCAGCATTTT.

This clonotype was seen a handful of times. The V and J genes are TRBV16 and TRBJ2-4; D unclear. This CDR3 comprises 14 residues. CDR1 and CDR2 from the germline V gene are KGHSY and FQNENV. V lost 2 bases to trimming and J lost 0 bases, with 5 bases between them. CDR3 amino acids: CASSQVLAKNIQYF. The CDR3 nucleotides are TGTGCCAGCAGCCAAGTCCTAGCCAAAAACATTCAGTACTTC.

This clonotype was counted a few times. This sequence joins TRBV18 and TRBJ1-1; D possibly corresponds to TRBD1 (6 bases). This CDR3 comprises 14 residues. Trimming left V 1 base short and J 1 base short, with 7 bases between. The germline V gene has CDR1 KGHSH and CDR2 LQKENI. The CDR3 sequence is CASSPRQANTEAFF. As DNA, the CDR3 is TGTGCCAGCTCACCACGACAGGCGAACACTGAAGCTTTCTTT. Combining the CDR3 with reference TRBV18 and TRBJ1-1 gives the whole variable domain NAGVMQNPRHLVRRRGQEARLRCSPMKGHSHVYWYRQLPEEGLKFMVYLQKENIIDESGMPKERFSAEFPKEGPSILRIQQVVRGDSAAYFCASSPRQANTEAFFGQGTRLTVV.

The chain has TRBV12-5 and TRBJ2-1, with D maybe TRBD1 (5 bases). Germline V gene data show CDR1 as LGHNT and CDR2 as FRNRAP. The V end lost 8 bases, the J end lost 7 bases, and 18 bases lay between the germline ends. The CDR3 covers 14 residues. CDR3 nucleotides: TGTGCTAGTTCGGGTCAGGGCGAATATAATGAGCAGTTCTTC. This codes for CASSGQGEYNEQFF.

The CDR3 DNA follows: TGTGCCAGCAGCTTAGCGATCGGGAGGTCTGAGCAGTTCTTC. This codes for CASSLAIGRSEQFF. The chain uses TRBV7-9 and TRBJ2-1; 7 bases are a match to TRBD2. CDR3 length: 14 amino acids. V trimming: 0 bases; J trimming: 9 bases; junction bases outside the gene matches: 5. Per the germline V gene, CDR1 is SEHNR and CDR2 is FQNEAQ (reference sequence).

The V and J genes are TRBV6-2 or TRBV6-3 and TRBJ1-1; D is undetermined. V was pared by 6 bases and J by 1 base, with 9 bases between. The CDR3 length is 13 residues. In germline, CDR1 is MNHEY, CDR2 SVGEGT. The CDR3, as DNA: TGTGCCAGCAGGCCGCGGGGGAACACTGAAGCTTTCTTT. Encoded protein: CASRPRGNTEAFF.

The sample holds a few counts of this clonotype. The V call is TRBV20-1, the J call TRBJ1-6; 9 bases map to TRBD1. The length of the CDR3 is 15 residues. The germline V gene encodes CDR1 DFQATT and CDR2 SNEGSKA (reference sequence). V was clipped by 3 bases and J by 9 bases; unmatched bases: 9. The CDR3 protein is CSARTGGSGRSPLHF. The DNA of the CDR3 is TGCAGTGCTAGGACAGGGGGAAGCGGACGTTCACCCCTCCACTTT.

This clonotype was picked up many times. The CDR3 DNA reads as TGTGCCAGCAGTTTAGATGGTACAGGGGGCAACGACGAGCAGTACGTC. It encodes CASSLDGTGGNDEQYV. The J gene is TRBJ2-7, the V gene TRBV12-3 or TRBV12-4, with 9 bases identical to TRBD1. The trim removed 1 base at V and 5 bases at J, leaving 9 bases unmatched. This CDR3 contains 16 residues.

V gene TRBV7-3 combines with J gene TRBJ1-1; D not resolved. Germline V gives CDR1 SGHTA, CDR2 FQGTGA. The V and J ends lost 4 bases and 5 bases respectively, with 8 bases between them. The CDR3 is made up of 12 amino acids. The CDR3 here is CASSSGGTEAFF. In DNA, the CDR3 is TGTGCCAGCAGCTCCGGAGGAACTGAAGCTTTCTTT.

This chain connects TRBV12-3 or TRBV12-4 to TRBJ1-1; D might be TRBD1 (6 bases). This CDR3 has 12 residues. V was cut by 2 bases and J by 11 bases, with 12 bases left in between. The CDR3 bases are TGTGCCAGCAGTTTACGCAGGGGCCCCGCTTTCTTT. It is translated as CASSLRRGPAFF.

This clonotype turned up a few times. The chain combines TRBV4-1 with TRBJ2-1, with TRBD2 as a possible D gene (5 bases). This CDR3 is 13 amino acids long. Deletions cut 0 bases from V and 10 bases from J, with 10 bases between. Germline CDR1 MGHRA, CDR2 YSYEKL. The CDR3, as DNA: TGCGCCAGCAGCCAAGAAAGGACTGGCGAGCAGTTCTTC. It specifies CASSQERTGEQFF.

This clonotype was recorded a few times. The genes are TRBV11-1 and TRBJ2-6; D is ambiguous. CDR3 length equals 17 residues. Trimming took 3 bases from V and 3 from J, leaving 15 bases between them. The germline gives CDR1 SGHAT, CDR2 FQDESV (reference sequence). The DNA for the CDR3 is TGTGCCAGCAGCTTCCAGACCGCGCAGTTTGGGGCCAACGTCCTGACTTTC. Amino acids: CASSFQTAQFGANVLTF. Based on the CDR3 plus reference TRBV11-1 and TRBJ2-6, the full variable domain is EAEVAQSPRYKITEKSQAVAFWCDPISGHATLYWYRQILGQGPELLVQFQDESVVDDSQLPKDRFSAERLKGVDSTLKIQPAELGDSAMYLCASSFQTAQFGANVLTFGAGSRLTVL.

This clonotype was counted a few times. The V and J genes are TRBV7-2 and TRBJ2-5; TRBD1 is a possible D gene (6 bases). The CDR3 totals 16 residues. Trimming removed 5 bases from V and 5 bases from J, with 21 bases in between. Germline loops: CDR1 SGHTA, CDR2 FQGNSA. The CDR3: CASSPLTGLGWETQYF. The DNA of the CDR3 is TGTGCCAGCAGCCCCCTTACAGGGCTCGGTTGGGAGACCCAGTACTTC.

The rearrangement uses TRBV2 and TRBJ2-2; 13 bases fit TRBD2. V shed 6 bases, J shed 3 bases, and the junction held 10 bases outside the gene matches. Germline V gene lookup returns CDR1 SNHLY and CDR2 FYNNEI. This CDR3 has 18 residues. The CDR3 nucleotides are TGTGCCAGCAGCAAAGGACTAGCGGGGGTCGGGGACACCGGGGAGCTGTTTTTT. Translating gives CASSKGLAGVGDTGELFF.

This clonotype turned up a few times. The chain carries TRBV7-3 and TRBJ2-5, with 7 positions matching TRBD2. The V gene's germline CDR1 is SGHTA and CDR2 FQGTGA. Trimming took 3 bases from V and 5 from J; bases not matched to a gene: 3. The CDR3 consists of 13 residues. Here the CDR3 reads CASSLTSFETQYF. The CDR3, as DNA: TGTGCCAGCAGCTTGACTAGCTTCGAGACCCAGTACTTC.

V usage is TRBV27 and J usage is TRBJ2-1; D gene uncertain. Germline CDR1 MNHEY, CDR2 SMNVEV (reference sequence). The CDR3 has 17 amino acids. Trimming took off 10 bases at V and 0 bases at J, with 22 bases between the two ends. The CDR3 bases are TGTGCCACCCCGGTCGGCTGCCCGTTCAGCTCCTACAATGAGCAGTTCTTC. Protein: CATPVGCPFSSYNEQFF.